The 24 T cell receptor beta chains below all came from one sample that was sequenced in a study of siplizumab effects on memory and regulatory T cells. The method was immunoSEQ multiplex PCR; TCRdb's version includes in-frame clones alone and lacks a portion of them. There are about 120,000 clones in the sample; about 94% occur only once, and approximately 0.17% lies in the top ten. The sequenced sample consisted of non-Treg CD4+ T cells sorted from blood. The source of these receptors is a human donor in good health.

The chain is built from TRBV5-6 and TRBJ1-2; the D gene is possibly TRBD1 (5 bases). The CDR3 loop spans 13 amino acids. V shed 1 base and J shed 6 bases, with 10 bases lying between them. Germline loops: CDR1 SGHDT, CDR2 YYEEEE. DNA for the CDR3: TGTGCCAGCAGCTTGAATCAGGGCCATGGCTACACCTTC. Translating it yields CASSLNQGHGYTF.

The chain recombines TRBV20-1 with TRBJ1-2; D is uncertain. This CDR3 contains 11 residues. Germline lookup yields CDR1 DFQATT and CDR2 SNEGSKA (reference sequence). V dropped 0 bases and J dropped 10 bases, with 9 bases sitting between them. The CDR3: CSARDEGPYTF. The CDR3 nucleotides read TGCAGTGCTAGAGATGAGGGTCCCTACACCTTC.

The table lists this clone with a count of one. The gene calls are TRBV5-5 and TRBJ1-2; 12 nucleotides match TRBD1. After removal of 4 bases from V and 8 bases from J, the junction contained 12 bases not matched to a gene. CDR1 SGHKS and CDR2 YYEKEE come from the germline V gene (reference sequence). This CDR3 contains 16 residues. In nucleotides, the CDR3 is TGTGCCAGCAGCCCAATCCGGGACAGGGGGCTGGTGGGCTACACCTTC. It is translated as CASSPIRDRGLVGYTF.

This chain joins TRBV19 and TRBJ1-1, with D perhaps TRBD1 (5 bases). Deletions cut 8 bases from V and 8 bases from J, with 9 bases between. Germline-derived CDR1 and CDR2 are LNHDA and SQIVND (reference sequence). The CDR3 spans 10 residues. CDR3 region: CASLWTEAFF. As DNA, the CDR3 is TGTGCCAGTTTATGGACAGAAGCTTTCTTT.

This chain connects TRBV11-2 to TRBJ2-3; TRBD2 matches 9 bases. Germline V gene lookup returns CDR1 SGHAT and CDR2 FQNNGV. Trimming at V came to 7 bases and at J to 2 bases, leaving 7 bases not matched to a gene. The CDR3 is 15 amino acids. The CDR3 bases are TGTGCCAGCACCTACAGCGGGGGGAACACAGATACGCAGTATTTT. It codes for CASTYSGGNTDTQYF. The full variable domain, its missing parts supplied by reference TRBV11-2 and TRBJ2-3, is EAGVAQSPRYKIIEKRQSVAFWCNPISGHATLYWYQQILGQGPKLLIQFQNNGVVDDSQLPKDRFSAERLKGVDSTLKIQPAKLEDSAVYLCASTYSGGNTDTQYFGPGTRLTVL.

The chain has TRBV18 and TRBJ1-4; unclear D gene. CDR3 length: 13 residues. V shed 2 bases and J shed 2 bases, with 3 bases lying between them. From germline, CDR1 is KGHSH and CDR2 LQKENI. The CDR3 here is CASSPLTNEKLFF. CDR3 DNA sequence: TGTGCCAGCTCACCATTGACTAATGAAAAACTGTTTTTT.

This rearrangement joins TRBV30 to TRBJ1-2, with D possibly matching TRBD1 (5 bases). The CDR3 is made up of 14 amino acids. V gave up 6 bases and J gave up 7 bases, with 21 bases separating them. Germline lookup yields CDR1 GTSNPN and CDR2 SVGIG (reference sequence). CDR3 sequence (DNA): TGTGCCTGTTCCGGGACCTTACTCGTTTTTGGCTACACCTTC. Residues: CACSGTLLVFGYTF.

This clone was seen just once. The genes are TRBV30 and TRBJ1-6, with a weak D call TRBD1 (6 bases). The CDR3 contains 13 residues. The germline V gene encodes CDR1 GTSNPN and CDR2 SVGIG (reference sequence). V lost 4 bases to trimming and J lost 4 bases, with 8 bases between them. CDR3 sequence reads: CAWTQGYNSPLHF. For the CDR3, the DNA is TGTGCCTGGACGCAGGGGTATAATTCACCCCTCCACTTT.

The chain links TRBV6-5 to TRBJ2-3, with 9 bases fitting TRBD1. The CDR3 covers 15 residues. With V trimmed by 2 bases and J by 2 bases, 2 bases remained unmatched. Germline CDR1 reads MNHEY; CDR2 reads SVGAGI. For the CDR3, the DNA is TGTGCCAGCAGTTACACAGGGGGCCCCACAGATACGCAGTATTTT. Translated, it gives CASSYTGGPTDTQYF.

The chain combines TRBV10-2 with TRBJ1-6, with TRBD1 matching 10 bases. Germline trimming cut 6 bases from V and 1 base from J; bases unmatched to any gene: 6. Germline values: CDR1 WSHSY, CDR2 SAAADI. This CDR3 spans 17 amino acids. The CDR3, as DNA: TGCGCCAGCAGCTTGGGACAGGGGAGGTCCTATAATTCACCCCTCCACTTT. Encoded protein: CASSLGQGRSYNSPLHF.

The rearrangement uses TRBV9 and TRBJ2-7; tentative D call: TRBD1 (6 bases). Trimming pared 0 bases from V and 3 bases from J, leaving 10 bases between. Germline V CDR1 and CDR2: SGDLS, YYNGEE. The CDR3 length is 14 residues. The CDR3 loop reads CASSVGQAIYEQYF. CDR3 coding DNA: TGTGCCAGCAGCGTAGGACAGGCCATCTACGAGCAGTACTTC.

CDR3 DNA sequence: TGTGCCAGCAGCTTGGCCGGCGCGGGAGAGACCCAGTACTTC. Its protein is CASSLAGAGETQYF. This sequence joins TRBV5-4 and TRBJ2-5, with TRBD2 as a possible D gene (5 bases). CDR3 length equals 14 residues. Germline loops: CDR1 SGHNT, CDR2 YYREEE (reference sequence). The germline V and J ends were trimmed by 0 bases and 4 bases, with 10 bases remaining between them. The entire variable domain, with the rest obtained from reference TRBV5-4 and TRBJ2-5, is as follows: ETGVTQSPTHLIKTRGQQVTLRCSSQSGHNTVSWYQQALGQGPQFIFQYYREEENGRGNFPPRFSGLQFPNYSSELNVNALELDDSALYLCASSLAGAGETQYFGPGTRLLVL.

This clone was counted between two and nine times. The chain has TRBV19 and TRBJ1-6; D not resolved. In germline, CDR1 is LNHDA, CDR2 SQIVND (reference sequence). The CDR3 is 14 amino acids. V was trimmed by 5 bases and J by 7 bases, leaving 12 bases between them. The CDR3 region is CASSVLDQNSPLHF. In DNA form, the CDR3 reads TGTGCCAGTAGTGTGCTAGACCAGAATTCACCCCTCCACTTT.

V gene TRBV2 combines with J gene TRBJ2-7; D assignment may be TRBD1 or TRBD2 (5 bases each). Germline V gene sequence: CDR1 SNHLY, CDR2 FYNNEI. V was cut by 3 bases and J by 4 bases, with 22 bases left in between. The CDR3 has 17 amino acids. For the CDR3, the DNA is TGTGCCAGCAGTGAGAGGACGGGGATAAGAGGGGCGTACGAGCAGTACTTC. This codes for CASSERTGIRGAYEQYF.

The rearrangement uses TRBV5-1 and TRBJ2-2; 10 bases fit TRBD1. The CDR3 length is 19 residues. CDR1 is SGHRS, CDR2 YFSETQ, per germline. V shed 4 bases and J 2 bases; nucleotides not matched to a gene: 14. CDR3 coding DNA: TGCGCCAGCAGCCAAACCGGGACAGGGGTTAATCGTAACACCGGGGAGCTGTTTTTT. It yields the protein CASSQTGTGVNRNTGELFF.

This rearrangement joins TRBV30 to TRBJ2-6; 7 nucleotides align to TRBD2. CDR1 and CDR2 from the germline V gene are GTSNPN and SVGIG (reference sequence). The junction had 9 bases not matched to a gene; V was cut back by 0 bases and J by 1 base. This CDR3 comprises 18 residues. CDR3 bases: TGTGCCTGGAGTGTTAGTAGGACTAGGCCATCTGGGGCCAACGTCCTGACTTTC. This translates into CAWSVSRTRPSGANVLTF.

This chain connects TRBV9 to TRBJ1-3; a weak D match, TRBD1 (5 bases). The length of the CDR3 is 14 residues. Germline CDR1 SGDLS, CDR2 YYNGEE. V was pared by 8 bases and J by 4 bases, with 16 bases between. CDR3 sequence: CASTLTALGNTIYF. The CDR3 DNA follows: TGTGCCAGTACTTTGACAGCTCTGGGAAACACCATATATTTT.

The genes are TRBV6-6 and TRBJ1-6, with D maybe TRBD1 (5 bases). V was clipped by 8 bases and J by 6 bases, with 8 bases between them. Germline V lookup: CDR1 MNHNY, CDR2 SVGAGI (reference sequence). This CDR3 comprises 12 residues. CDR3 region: CASRDRNSPLHF. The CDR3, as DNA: TGTGCCAGCCGGGACCGTAATTCACCCCTCCACTTT.

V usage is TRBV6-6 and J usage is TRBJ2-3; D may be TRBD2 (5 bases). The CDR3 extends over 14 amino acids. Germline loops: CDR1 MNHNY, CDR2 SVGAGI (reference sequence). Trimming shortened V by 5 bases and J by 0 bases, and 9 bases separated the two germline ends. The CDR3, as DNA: TGTGCCAGCAGTCCCCGGACTAGCACAGATACGCAGTATTTT. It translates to CASSPRTSTDTQYF.

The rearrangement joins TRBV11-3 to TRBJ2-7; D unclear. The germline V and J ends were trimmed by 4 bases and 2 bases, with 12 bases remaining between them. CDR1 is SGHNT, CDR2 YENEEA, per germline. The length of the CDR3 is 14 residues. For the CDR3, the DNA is TGTGCCAGCAGCTCTGGTCAATACCCCTACGAGCAGTACTTC. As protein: CASSSGQYPYEQYF.

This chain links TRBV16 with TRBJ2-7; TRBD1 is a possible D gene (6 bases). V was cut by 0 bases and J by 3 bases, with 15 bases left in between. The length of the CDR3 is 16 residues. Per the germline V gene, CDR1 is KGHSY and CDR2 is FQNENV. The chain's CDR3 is CASSQSGWTDIYEQYF. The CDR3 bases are TGTGCCAGCAGCCAATCTGGCTGGACAGACATCTACGAGCAGTACTTC.

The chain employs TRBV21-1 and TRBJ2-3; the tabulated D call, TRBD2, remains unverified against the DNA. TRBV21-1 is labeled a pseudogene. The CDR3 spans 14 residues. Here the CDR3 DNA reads TGTGCCAGCAGCGTACGAGAACCCACAGATACGCAGTATTTT. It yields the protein CASSVREPTDTQYF.

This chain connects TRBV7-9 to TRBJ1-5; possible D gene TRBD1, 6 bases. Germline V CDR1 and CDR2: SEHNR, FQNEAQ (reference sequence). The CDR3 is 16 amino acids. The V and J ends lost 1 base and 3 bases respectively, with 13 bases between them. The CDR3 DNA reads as TGTGCCAGCAGCTTAGGGGCAGGGGCGGTCAATCAGCCCCAGCATTTT. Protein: CASSLGAGAVNQPQHF.

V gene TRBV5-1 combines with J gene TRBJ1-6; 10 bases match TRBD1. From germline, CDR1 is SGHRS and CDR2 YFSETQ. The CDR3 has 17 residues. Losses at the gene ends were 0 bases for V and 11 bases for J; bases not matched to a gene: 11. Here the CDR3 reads CASSLETGGATKAPLHF. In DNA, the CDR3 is TGCGCCAGCAGCTTGGAGACAGGGGGCGCGACGAAAGCACCCCTCCACTTT.